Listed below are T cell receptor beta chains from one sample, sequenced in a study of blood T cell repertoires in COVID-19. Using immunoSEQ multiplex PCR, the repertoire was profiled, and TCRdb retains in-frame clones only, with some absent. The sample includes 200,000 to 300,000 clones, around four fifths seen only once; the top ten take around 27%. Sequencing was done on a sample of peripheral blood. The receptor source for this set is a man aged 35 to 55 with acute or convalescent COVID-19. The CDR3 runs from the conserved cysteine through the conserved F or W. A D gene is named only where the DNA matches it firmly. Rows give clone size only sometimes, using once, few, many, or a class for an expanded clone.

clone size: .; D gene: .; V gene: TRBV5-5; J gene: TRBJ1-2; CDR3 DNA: TGTGCCAGCAGCCCACAGGGTTGGGGCTACACCTTC; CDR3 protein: CASSPQGWGYTF
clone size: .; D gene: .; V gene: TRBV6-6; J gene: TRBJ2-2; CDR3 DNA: TGTGCCAGCAGTCCCCAAGGGACTTTAACGTTAACCGGGGAGCTGTTTTTT; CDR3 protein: CASSPQGTLTLTGELFF
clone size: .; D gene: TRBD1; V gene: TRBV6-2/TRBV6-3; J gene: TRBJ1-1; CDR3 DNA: TGTGCCAGCAGTTACGACAGGGTTATGAACACTGAAGCTTTCTTT; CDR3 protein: CASSYDRVMNTEAFF
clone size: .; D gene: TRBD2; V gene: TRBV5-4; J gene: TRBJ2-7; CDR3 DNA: TGTGCCAGCAGCTTGGAGGCCAGCGGGAGACCATACGAGCAGTACTTC; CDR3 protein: CASSLEASGRPYEQYF
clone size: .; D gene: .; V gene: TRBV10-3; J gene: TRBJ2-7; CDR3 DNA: TGTGCCATCAGTGAGTCCGAGTGGCAGTACTTC; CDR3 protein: CAISESEWQYF
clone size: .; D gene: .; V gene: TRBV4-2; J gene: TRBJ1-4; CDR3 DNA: TGTGCCAGCAGCCCTCTACGTGAAAAACTGTTTTTT; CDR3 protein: CASSPLREKLFF
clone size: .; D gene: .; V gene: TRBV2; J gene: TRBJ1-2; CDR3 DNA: TGTGCCAGCAGGGGGACATCACTGCTAAACTATGGCTACACCTTC; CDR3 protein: CASRGTSLLNYGYTF
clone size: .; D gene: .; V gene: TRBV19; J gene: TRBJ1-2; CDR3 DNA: TGTGCCAGTAGTATAGAATCGCTGGACAGCGATGGCTACACCTTC; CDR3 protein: CASSIESLDSDGYTF
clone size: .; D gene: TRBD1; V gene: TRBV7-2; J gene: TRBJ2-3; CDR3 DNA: TGTGCCAGCAGCTTAGAGGACAGGGGGTCGGTAGATACGCAGTATTTT; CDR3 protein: CASSLEDRGSVDTQYF
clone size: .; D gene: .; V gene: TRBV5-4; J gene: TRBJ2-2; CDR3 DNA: TGTGCCAGCAGCTTCGTCTGGGACAGGGAGCTGTTTTTT; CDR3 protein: CASSFVWDRELFF
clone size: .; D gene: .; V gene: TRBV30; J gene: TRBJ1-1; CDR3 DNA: TGTGCCCTCGCGGCAGGGAGGGAGAACACTGAAGCTTTCTTT; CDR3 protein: CALAAGRENTEAFF
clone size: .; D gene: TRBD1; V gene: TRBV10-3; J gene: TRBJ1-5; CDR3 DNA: TGTGCCATCAGTAGACAGGGGGGTTTCCCCCAGCATTTT; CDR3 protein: CAISRQGGFPQHF
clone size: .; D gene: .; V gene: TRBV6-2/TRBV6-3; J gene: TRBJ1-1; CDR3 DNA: TGTGCCAGCAGTTCGAAAGGGGGTGTTTACACTGAAGCTTTCTTT; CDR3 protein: CASSSKGGVYTEAFF
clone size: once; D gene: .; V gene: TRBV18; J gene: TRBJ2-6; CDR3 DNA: TGTGCCAGCTCACCAACCGGAGCTGCTGGGGCCAACGTCCTGACTTTC; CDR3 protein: CASSPTGAAGANVLTF
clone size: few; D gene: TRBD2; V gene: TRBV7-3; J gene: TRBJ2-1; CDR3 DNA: TGTGCCAGCAGCTTAGGGTTAGCGGGAGGCTATGAGCAGTTCTTC; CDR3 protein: CASSLGLAGGYEQFF
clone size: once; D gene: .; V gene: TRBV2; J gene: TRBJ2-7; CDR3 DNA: TGTGCCAGCAGTGCCAGGGCCGAGCAGTACTTC; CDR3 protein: CASSARAEQYF
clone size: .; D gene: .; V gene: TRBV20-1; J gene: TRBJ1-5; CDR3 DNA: TGCAGTGCTAGTTTTTCGCAGCCCCAGCATTTT; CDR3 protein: CSASFSQPQHF
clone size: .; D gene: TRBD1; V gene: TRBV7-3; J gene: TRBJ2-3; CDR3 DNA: TGTGCCAGCAGCTCCCGGGACAGGGGGCGGACAGATACGCAGTATTTT; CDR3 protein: CASSSRDRGRTDTQYF
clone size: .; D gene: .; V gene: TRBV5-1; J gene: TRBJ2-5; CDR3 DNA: TGCGCCAGCAGCTTGGCCATAGGGAGCCAAGAGACCCAGTACTTC; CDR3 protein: CASSLAIGSQETQYF
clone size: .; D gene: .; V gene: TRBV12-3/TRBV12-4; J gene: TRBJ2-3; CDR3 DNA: TGTGCCAGCACCTCCTCGGGGACAGATACGCAGTATTTT; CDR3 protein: CASTSSGTDTQYF
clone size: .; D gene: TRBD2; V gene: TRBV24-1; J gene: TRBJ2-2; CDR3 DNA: TGTGCCACCAGTGATTTTAGCGGGAGAGGCACCGGGGAGCTGTTTTTT; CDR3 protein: CATSDFSGRGTGELFF
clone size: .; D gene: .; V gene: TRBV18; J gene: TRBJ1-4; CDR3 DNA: TGTGCCAGCTCACCTTCACACGCGGCCGGGGGGAAACTGTTTTTT; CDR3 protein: CASSPSHAAGGKLFF
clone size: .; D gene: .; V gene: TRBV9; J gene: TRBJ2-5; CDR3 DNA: TGTGCCAGCAGCGCCGAGACCGGGACAAAAGAGACCCAGTACTTC; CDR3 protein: CASSAETGTKETQYF
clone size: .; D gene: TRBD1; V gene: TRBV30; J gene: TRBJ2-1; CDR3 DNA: TGTGCCTGGGACAGGGGCTCCTACAATGAGCAGTTCTTC; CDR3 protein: CAWDRGSYNEQFF
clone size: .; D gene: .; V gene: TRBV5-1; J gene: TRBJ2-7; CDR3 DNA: TGCGCCAGCAGCTCCGGTGGGACTTTTACCTACGAGCAGTACTTC; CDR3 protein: CASSSGGTFTYEQYF
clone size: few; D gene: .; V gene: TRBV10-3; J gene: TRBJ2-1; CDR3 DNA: TGTGCCATCAGTGAGTCTGATGGGGGCGATGAGCAGTTCTTC; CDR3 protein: CAISESDGGDEQFF
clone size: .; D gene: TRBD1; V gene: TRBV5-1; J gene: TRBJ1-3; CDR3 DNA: TGCGCCAGCAGCGGCCGGGACAGCCCTTCTGGAAACACCATATATTTT; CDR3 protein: CASSGRDSPSGNTIYF
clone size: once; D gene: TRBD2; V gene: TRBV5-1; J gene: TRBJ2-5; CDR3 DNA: TGCGCCAGCAGCTTGTTCAGGAGCGGGGGGCAAGAGACCCAGTACTTC; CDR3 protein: CASSLFRSGGQETQYF
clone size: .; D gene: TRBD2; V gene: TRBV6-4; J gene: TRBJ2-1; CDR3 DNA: TGTGCCAGCAAGCCAGCGGGAGGGCCTGGGGAGCAGTTCTTC; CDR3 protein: CASKPAGGPGEQFF
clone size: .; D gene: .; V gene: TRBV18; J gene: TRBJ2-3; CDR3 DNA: TGTGCCAGCTCACCACCGATAGGGCGGCTAGCTGCAGATACGCAGTATTTT; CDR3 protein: CASSPPIGRLAADTQYF
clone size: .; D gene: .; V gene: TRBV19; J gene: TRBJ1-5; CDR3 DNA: TGTGCCAGTAGTATAAGGAGGAACGGCAATCAGCCCCAGCATTTT; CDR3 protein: CASSIRRNGNQPQHF
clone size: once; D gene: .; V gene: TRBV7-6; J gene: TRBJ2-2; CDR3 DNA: TGTGCCAGCAGCTTACCGTTCCTTGGGGGGACCGGGGAGCTGTTTTTT; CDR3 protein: CASSLPFLGGTGELFF
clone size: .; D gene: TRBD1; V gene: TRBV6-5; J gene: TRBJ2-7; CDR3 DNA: TGTGCCAATGGGGACAGGCTCTACGAGCAGTACTTC; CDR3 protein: CANGDRLYEQYF
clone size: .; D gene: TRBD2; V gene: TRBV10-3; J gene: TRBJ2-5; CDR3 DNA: TGTGCCATCAGTGAGTCGATGGGCGGGAGTGAGACCCAGTACTTC; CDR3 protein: CAISESMGGSETQYF
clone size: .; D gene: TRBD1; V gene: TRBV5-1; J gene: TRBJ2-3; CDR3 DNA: TGCGCCAGCAGCTTGAGTGGGGACAGAAGCACAGATACGCAGTATTTT; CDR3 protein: CASSLSGDRSTDTQYF